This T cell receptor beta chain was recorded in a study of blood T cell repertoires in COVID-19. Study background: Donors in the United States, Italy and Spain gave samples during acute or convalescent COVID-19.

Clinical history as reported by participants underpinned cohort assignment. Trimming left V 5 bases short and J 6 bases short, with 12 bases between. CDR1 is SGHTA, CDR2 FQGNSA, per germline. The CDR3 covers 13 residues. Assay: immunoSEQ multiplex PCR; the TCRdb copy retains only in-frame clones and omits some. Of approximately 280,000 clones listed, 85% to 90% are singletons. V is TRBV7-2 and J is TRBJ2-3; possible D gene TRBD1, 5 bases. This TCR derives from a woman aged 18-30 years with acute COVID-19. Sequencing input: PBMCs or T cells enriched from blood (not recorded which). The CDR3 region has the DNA TGTGCCAGCAGCCAAAGAAGGGGTGATACGCAGTATTTT. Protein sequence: CASSQRRGDTQYF.